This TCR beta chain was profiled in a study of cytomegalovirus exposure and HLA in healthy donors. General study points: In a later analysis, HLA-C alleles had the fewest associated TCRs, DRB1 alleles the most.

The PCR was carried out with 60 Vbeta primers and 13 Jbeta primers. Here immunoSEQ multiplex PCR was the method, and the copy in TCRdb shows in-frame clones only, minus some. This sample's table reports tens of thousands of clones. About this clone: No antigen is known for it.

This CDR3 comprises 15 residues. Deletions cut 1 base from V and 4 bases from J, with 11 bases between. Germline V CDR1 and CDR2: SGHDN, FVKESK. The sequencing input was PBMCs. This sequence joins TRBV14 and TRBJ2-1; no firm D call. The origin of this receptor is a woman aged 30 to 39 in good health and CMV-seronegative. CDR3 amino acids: CASSQVFTEYNEQFF. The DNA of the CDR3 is TGTGCCAGCAGCCAAGTATTCACAGAGTACAATGAGCAGTTCTTC.